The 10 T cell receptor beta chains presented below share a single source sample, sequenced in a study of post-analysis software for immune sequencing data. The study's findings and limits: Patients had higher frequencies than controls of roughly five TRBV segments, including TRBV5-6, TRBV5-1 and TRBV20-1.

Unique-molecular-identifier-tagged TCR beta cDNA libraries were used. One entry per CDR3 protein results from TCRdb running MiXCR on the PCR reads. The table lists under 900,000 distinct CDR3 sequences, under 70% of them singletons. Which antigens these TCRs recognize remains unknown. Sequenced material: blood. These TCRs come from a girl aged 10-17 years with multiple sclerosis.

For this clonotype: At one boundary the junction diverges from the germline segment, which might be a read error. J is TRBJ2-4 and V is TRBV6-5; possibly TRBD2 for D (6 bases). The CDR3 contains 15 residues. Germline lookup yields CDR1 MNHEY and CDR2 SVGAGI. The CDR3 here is CASSRTFGGLTGQYF. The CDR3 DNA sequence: TGCGCCAGCAGTAGAACGTTTGGGGGACTCACCGGGCAGTACTTC.

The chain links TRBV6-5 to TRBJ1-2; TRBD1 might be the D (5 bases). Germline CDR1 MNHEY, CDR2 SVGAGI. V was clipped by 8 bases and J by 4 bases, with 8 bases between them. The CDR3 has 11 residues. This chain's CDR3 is CASGDLYGYTF. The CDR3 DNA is TGTGCCAGCGGGGACCTCTATGGCTACACCTTC.

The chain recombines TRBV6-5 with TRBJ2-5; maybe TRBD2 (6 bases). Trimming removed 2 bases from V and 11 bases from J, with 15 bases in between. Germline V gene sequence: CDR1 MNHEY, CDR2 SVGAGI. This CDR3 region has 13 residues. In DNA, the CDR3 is TGTGCCAGCAGTTACGGGACGGGACGGGAGCAGTACTTC. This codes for CASSYGTGREQYF.

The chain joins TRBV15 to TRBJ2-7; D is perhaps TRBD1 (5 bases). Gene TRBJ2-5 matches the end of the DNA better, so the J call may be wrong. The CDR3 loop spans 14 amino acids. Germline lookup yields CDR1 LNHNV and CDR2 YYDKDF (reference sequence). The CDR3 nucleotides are TGTGCCACCAGCTTTGGGGCAGGGAAAGAGACCCAGTACTTC. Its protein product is CATSFGAGKETQYF.

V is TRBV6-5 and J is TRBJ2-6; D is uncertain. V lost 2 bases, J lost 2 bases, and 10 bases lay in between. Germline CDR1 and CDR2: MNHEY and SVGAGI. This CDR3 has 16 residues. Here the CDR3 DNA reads TGTGCCAGCAGTTACGGGCGGATCGCTGGGGCCAACGTCCTGACTTTC. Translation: CASSYGRIAGANVLTF.

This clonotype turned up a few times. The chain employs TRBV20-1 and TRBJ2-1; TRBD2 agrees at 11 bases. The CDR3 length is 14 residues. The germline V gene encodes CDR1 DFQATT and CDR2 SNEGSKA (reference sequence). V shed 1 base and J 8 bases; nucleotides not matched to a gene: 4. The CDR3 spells CSARGLAGTYEQFF. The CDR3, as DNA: TGCAGTGCTAGAGGACTAGCGGGGACATATGAGCAGTTCTTC.

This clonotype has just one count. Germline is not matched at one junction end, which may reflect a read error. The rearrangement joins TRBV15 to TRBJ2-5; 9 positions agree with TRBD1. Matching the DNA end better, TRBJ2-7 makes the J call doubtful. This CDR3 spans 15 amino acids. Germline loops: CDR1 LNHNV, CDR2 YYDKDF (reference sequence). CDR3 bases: TGTGCCACCATCAGAGAGGGGACAGGGCCCTACGAGCAGTACTTC. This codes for CATIREGTGPYEQYF.

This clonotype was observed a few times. The CDR3 here is CSAGRQAPNYGYTF. CDR3 bases: TGCAGCGCCGGACGGCAGGCCCCTAACTATGGCTACACCTTC. J is TRBJ1-2 and V is TRBV29-1; D remains unclear. CDR3 length: 14 amino acids. Germline CDR1 SQVTM, CDR2 ANQGSEA. V was pared by 7 bases and J by 0 bases, with 15 bases between.

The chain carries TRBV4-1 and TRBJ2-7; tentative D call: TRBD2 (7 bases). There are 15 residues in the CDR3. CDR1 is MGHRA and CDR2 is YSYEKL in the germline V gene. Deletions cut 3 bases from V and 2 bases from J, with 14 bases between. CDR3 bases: TGCGCCAGCAGCCATCCTGGGAGGGGGGCCTACGAGCAGTACTTC. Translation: CASSHPGRGAYEQYF.

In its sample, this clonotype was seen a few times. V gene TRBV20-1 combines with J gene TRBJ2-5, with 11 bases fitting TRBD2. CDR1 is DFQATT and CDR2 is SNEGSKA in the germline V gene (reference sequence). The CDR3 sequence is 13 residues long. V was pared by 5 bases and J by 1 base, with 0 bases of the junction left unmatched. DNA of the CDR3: TGCAGTGCTCTAGCGGGAGGCCAAGAGACCCAGTACTTC. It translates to CSALAGGQETQYF.